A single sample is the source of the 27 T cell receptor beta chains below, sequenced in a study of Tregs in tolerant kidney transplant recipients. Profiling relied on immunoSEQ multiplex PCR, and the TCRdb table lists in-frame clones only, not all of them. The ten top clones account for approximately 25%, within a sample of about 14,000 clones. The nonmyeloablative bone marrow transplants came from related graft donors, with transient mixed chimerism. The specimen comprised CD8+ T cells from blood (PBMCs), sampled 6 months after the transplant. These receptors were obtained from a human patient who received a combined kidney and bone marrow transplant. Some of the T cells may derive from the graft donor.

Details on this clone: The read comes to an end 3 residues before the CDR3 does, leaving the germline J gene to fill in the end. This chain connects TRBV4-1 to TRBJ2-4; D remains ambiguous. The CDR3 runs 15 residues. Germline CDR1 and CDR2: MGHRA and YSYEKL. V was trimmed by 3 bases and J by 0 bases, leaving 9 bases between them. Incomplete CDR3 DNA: TGCGCCAGCAGCCAGGCGGTGCTAGCCAAAAACATT. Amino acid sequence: CASSQAVLAKNI. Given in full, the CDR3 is CASSQAVLAKNIQYF.

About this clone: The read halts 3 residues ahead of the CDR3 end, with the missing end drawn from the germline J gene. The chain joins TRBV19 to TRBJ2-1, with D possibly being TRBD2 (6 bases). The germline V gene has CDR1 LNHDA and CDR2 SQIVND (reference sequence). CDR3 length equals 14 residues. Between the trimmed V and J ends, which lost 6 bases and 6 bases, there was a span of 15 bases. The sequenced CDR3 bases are TGTGCCAGTAGCCCCGGGGGTGAACTCAATGAG. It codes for CASSPGGELNE. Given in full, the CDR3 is CASSPGGELNEQFF.

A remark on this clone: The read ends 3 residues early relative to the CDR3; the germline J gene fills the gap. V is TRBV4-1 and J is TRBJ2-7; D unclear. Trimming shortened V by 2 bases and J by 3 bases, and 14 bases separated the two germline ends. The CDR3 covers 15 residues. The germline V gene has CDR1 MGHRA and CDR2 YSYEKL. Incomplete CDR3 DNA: TGCGCCAGCAGCCAACAGGTACCCCCTGGCTACGAG. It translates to CASSQQVPPGYE. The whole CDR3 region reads CASSQQVPPGYEQYF.

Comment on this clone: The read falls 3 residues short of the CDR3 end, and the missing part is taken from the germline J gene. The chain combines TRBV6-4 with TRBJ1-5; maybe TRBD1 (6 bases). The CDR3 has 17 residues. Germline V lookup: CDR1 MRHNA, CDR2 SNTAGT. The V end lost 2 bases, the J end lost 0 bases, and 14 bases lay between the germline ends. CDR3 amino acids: CASSDPSQGYSNQPQHF. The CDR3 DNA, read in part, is TGTGCCAGCAGTGACCCTTCACAGGGTTATAGCAATCAGCCC.

Incomplete CDR3 DNA: TGTGCCAGCAGCGTGACAGGGAACACTGAA. Translating it yields CASSVTGNTE. The full CDR3 protein is CASSVTGNTEAFF. V gene TRBV9 combines with J gene TRBJ1-1; maybe TRBD1 (6 bases). The read terminates 3 residues ahead of where the CDR3 ends, so the germline J gene completes it. Germline V gene data show CDR1 as SGDLS and CDR2 as YYNGEE. The V gene lost 2 bases and the J gene lost 1 base, with 6 bases spanning the gap. The CDR3 totals 13 residues.

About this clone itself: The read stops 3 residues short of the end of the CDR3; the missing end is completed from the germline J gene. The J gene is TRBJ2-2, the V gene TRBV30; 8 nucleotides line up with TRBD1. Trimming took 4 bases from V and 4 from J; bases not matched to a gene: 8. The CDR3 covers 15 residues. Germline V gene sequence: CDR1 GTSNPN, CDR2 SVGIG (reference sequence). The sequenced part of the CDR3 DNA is TGTGCCTGGAATCCGCAGGGGGCATCCACCGGGGAG. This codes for CAWNPQGASTGE. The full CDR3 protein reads CAWNPQGASTGELFF.

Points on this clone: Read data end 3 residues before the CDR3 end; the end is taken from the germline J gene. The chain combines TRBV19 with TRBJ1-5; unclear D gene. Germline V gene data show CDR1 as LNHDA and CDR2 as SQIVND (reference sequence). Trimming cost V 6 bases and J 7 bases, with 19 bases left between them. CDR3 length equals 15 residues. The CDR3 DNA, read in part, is TGTGCCAGTAGAGGTTGGGCAGGAGAAAACCAGCCC. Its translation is CASRGWAGENQP. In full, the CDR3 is CASRGWAGENQPQHF.

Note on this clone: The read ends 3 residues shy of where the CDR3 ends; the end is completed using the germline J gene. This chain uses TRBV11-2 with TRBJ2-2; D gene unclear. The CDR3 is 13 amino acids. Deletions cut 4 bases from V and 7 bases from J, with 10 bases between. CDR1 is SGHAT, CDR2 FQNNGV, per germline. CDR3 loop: CASSWFGDGELFF. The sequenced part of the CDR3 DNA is TGTGCCAGCAGCTGGTTCGGTGACGGGGAG.

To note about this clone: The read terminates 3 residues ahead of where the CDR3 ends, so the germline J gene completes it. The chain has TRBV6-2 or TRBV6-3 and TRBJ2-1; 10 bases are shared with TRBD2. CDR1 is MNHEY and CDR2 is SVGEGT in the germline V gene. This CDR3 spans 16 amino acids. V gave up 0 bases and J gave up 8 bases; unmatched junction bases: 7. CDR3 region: CASSYSASGRNHEQFF. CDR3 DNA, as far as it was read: TGTGCCAGCAGTTACTCGGCTAGCGGGAGAAACCATGAG.

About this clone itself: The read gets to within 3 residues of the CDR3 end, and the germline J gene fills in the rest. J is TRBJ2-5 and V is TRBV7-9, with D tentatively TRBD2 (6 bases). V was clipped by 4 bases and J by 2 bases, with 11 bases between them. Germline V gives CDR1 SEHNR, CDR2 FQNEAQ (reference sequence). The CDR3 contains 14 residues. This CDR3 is CASSSFGGQETQYF. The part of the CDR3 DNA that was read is TGTGCCAGCAGCTCCTTCGGGGGACAAGAGACC.

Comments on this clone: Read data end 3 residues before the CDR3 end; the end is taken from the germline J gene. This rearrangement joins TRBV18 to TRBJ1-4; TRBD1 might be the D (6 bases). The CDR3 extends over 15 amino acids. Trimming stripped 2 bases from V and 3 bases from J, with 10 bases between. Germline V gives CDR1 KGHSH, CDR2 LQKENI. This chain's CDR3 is CASSPTGWANEKLFF. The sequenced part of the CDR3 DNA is TGTGCCAGCTCACCAACAGGGTGGGCTAATGAAAAA.

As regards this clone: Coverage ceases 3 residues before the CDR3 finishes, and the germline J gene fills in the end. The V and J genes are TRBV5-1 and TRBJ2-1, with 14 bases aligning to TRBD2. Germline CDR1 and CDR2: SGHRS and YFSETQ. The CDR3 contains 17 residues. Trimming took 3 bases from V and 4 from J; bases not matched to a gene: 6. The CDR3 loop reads CASSWMGLAGEYNEQFF. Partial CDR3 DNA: TGCGCCAGCAGCTGGATGGGACTAGCGGGAGAATACAATGAG.

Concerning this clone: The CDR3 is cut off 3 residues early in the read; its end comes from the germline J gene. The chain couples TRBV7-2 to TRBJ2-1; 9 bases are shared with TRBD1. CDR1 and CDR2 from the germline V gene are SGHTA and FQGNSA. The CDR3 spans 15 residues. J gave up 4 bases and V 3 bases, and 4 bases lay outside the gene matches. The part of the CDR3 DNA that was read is TGTGCCAGCAGCTTCGGACAGGGGCATTACAATGAG. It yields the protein CASSFGQGHYNE. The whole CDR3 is CASSFGQGHYNEQFF.

CDR3: CASSLDSLGQANTEAFF. CDR3 bases read: TGTGCCAGCAGCTTAGATTCCCTGGGGCAGGCGAACACTGAA. J is TRBJ1-1 and V is TRBV7-8, with a tentative D call TRBD1 (5 bases). The observed sequence ends 3 residues before the CDR3 terminus, with the missing tail filled in from the germline J gene. CDR1 and CDR2 from the germline V gene are SGHVS and FQNEAQ. The CDR3 runs to 17 residues. Trimming took 1 base from V and 1 from J, leaving 16 bases between them.

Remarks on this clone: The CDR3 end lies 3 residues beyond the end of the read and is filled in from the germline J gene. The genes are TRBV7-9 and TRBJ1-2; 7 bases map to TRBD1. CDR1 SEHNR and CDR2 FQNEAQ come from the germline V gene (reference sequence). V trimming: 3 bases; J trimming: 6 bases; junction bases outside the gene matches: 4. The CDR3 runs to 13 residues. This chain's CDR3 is CASSFDREDGYTF. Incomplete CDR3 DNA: TGTGCCAGCAGCTTCGACAGGGAGGATGGC.

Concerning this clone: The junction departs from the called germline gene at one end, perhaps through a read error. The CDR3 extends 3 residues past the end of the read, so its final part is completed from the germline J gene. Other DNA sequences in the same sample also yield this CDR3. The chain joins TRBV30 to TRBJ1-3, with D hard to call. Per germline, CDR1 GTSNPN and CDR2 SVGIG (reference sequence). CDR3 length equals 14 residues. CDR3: CAWSSGVSGNTIYF. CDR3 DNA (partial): TGTGCCTGGAGTTCCGGGGTTTCTGGAAACACG.

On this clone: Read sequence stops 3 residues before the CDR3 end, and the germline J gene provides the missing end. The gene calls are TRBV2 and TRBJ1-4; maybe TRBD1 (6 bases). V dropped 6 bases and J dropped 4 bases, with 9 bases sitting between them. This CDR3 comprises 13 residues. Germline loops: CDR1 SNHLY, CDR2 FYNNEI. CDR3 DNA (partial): TGTGCCAGCAGGGGGGACAATAATGAAAAA. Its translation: CASRGDNNEK. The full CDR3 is CASRGDNNEKLFF.

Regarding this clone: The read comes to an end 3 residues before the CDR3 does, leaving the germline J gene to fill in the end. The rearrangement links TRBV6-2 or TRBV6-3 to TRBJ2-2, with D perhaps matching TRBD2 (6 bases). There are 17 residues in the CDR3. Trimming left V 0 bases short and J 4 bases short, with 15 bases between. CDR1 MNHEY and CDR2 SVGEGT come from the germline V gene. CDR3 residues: CASSYSTRSPATGELFF. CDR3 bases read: TGTGCCAGCAGTTACTCGACTAGGTCCCCGGCCACCGGGGAG.

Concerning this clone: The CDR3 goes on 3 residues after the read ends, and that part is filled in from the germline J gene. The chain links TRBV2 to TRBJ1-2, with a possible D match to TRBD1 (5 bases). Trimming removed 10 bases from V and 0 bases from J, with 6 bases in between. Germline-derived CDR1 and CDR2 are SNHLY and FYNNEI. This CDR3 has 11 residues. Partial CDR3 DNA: TGTGCCATACAGGCTAACTATGGC. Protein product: CAIQANYG. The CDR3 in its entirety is CAIQANYGYTF. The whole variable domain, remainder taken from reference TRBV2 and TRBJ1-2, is EPEVTQTPSHQVTQMGQEVILRCVPISNHLYFYWYRQILGQKVEFLVSFYNNEISEKSEIFDDQFSVERPDGSNFTLKIRSTKLEDSAMYFCAIQANYGYTFGSGTRLTVV.

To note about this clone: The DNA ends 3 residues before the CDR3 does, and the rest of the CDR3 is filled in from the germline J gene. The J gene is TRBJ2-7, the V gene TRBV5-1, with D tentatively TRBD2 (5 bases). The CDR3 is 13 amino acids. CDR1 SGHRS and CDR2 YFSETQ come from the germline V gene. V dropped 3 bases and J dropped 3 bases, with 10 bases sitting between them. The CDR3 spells CASSSNGDYEQYF. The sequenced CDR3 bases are TGCGCCAGCAGCTCCAACGGGGACTACGAG.

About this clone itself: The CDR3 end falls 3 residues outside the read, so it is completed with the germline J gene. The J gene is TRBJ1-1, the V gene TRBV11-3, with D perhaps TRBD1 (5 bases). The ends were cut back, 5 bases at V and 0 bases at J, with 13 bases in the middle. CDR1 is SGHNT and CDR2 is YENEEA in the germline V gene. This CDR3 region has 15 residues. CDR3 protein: CASSDPDSVNTEAFF. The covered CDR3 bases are TGTGCCAGCAGCGACCCTGACAGTGTGAACACTGAA.

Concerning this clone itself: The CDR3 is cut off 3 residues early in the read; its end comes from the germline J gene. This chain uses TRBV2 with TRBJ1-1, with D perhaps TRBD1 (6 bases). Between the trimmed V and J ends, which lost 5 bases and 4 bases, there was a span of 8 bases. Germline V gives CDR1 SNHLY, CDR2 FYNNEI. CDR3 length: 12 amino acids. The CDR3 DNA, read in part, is TGTGCCAGCAGTAACAGGGTCACTGAA. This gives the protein CASSNRVTE. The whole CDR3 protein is CASSNRVTEAFF.

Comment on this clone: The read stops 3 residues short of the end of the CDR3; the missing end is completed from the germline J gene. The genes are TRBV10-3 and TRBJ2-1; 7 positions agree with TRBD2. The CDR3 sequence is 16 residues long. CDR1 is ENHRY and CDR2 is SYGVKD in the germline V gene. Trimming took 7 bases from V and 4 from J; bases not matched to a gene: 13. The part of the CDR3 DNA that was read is TGTGCCATCACCCATACGGGGGAGGGTACATACAATGAG. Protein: CAITHTGEGTYNE. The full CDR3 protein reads CAITHTGEGTYNEQFF.

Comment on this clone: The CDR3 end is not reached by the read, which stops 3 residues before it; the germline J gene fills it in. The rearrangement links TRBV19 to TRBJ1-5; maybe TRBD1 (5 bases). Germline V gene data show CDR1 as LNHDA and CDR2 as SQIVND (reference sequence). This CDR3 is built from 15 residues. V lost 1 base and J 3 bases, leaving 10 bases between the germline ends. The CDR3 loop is CASSIGAGYNQPQHF. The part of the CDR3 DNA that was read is TGTGCCAGTAGTATAGGGGCAGGGTACAATCAGCCC.

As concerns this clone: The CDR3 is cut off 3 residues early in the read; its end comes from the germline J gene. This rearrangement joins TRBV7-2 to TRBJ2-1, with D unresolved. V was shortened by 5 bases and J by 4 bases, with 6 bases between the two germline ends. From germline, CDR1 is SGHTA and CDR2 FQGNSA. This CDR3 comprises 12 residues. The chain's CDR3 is CASSPHYNEQFF. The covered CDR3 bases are TGTGCCAGCAGCCCCCATTACAATGAG.

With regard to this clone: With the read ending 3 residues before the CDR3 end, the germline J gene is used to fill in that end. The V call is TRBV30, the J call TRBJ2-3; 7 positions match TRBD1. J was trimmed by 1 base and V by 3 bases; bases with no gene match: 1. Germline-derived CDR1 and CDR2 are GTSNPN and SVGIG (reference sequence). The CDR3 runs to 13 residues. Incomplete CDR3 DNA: TGTGCCTGGAGCGGGACAGGCACAGATACG. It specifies CAWSGTGTDT. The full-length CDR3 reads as CAWSGTGTDTQYF.

The covered CDR3 bases are TGCAGTGCTAGGGACAGGGAGACAGATACG. Translating gives CSARDRETDT. From start to end, the CDR3 is CSARDRETDTQYF. The chain carries TRBV20-1 and TRBJ2-3; TRBD1 matches at 8 bases. The read ends 3 residues before the CDR3 terminus; that terminus is restored from the germline J gene. Germline-derived CDR1 and CDR2 are DFQATT and SNEGSKA (reference sequence). The V segment lost 3 bases and the J segment 3 bases; nucleotides outside the gene matches: 2. CDR3 size: 13 residues.